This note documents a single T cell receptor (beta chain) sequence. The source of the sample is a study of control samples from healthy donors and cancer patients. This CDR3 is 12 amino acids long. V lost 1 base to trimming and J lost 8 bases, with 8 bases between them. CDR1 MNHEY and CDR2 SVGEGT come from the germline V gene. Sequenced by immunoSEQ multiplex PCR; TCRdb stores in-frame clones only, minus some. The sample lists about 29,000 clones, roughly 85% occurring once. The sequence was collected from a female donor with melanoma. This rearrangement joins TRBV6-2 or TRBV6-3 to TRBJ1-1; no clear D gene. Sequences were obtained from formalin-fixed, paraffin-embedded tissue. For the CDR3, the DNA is TGTGCCAGCAGTTACTGGGAGGCCGAAGCTTTCTTT. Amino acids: CASSYWEAEAFF.